Reported below is one T cell receptor (beta chain). This sample was included in a study of blood T cell repertoires in COVID-19. Original data processing: For nucleated cells, counts were estimated from reference gene primer amplification. Assay: immunoSEQ multiplex PCR; the TCRdb copy retains only in-frame clones and omits some. V and J calls and clone size are as listed in that table; D and trimming were resolved from the DNA. The repertoire holds tens of thousands of clones, with 86% as singletons. The CDR3 length is 18 residues. Trimming at V came to 6 bases and at J to 6 bases, leaving 18 bases not matched to a gene. The germline gives CDR1 LNHDA, CDR2 SQIVND (reference sequence).

Specimen: peripheral blood. The V call is TRBV19, the J call TRBJ2-1; 9 nucleotides align to TRBD2. This sequence was found in a man aged 25 to 40 with acute or convalescent COVID-19. Written as DNA, the CDR3 is TGTGCCAGTAGCGGTTTTAGCGGGAGCGTAAGGATCCGCAATGAGCAGTTCTTC. This sequence encodes CASSGFSGSVRIRNEQFF.